These 10 T cell receptor beta chains share one sample of origin, sequenced in a study of shared clonotypes between healthy human individuals. The naive CD8 subset, CD45RO-negative cells positively selected for CCR7, excluded terminally differentiated effector memory CD45RA+ cells. Sequencing used immunoSEQ multiplex PCR; TCRdb keeps in-frame clones, though not all of them. This table has about 1,800,000 clones, roughly 94% appearing once. The sample was naive CD8+ T cells sorted from blood. The receptors shown here come from a man between 18 and 29 years old in good health.

V usage is TRBV15 and J usage is TRBJ2-5; D perhaps matches TRBD1 (6 bases). V lost 7 bases to trimming and J lost 5 bases, with 11 bases between them. This CDR3 has 12 residues. Germline V gene data show CDR1 as LNHNV and CDR2 as YYDKDF (reference sequence). The CDR3 spells CATNTRGETQYF. The CDR3 coding sequence is TGTGCCACCAACACGAGGGGGGAGACCCAGTACTTC.

J is TRBJ2-7 and V is TRBV6-5; 13 nucleotides match TRBD2. The V gene's germline CDR1 is MNHEY and CDR2 SVGAGI. This CDR3 is 14 amino acids long. Trimming removed 6 bases from V and 4 bases from J; junction bases left unmatched: 3. The CDR3 region is CASRRLAGGYEQYF. CDR3 DNA: TGTGCCAGCAGGAGACTAGCGGGAGGTTACGAGCAGTACTTC.

The chain links TRBV10-3 to TRBJ2-7, with a possible D match to TRBD2 (6 bases). The CDR3 is 13 amino acids. With 6 bases removed from V and 3 bases from J, the gap between germline ends came to 12 bases. The germline V gene has CDR1 ENHRY and CDR2 SYGVKD. CDR3 DNA: TGTGCCATCAGAGGGATCGGGAGCTACGAGCAGTACTTC. Residues: CAIRGIGSYEQYF.

The chain links TRBV6-5 to TRBJ2-7; possibly TRBD1 for D (5 bases). V was pared by 2 bases and J by 5 bases, with 16 bases between. The CDR3 runs to 15 residues. Per the germline V gene, CDR1 is MNHEY and CDR2 is SVGAGI. The CDR3 reads CASSYSQGGFDEQYF. The DNA for the CDR3 is TGTGCCAGCAGTTACAGTCAGGGCGGTTTTGACGAGCAGTACTTC.

This rearrangement joins TRBV5-8 to TRBJ1-1; 8 bases agree with TRBD1. Germline trimming cut 4 bases from V and 6 bases from J; bases unmatched to any gene: 5. Germline V gives CDR1 SGHTS, CDR2 YDEGEE. The CDR3 is made up of 13 amino acids. CDR3 residues: CASSEDRVAEAFF. The CDR3 DNA reads TGTGCCAGCAGCGAGGACAGGGTCGCTGAAGCTTTCTTT.

V and J are TRBV7-9 and TRBJ1-2; maybe TRBD1 (5 bases). V gave up 1 base and J gave up 4 bases, with 10 bases separating them. The length of the CDR3 is 14 residues. Germline CDR1 reads SEHNR; CDR2 reads FQNEAQ (reference sequence). The CDR3 DNA sequence: TGTGCCAGCAGCTTAGGATGGCAGGGCTATGGCTACACCTTC. This translates into CASSLGWQGYGYTF.

This clone was seen more than once but under ten times. CDR3 DNA sequence: TGCAGCGTCCCCGGGGGAGCTTTCTTT. Protein product: CSVPGGAFF. This sequence joins TRBV29-1 and TRBJ1-1; possible D gene TRBD1, 5 bases. This CDR3 comprises 9 residues. Germline CDR1 is SQVTM and CDR2 is ANQGSEA. V lost 6 bases and J lost 10, with 9 bases in between.

The chain has TRBV7-9 and TRBJ2-1; TRBD2 aligns across 9 bases. V shed 3 bases, J shed 5 bases, and the junction held 8 bases outside the gene matches. Germline loops: CDR1 SEHNR, CDR2 FQNEAQ (reference sequence). The CDR3 totals 16 residues. The CDR3 sequence is CASSLGGTSRNNEQFF. As DNA, the CDR3 is TGTGCCAGCAGCTTGGGGGGGACTAGCCGCAACAATGAGCAGTTCTTC.

The chain recombines TRBV11-2 with TRBJ2-1; 13 nucleotides agree with TRBD2. The V segment lost 5 bases and the J segment 4 bases; nucleotides outside the gene matches: 2. Germline CDR1 SGHAT, CDR2 FQNNGV. There are 15 residues in the CDR3. The CDR3 nucleotides read TGTGCCAGCAGCCCACTAGCGGGGGGGTACAATGAGCAGTTCTTC. Residues: CASSPLAGGYNEQFF.

The rearrangement joins TRBV6-5 to TRBJ2-3; TRBD2 might be the D (5 bases). The CDR3 consists of 13 residues. CDR1 is MNHEY and CDR2 is SVGAGI in the germline V gene. The V and J ends lost 6 bases and 4 bases respectively, with 11 bases between them. CDR3 loop: CASSLVGADTQYF. For the CDR3, the DNA is TGTGCCAGCAGCTTAGTCGGGGCAGATACGCAGTATTTT.